This T cell receptor beta chain stems from a study of T cell responses to AZD1222 COVID-19 vaccine. Assay: immunoSEQ multiplex PCR; the TCRdb copy retains only in-frame clones and omits some. The repertoire holds 120,000 or so clones, about 88% seen once, with roughly 10% in the top ten. Sample: peripheral blood, taken on day 0 of AZD1222 vaccination. This TCR was recovered from an adult in good health.

The DNA for the CDR3 is TGTGCCAGCAGCTTGTGGACATCCTGGGGCTCCTACGAGCAGTACTTC. Its protein is CASSLWTSWGSYEQYF. The V call is TRBV7-2, the J call TRBJ2-7; D may be TRBD1 (5 bases). Germline CDR1 reads SGHTA; CDR2 reads FQGNSA. This CDR3 has 16 residues. Trimming pared 3 bases from V and 0 bases from J, leaving 15 bases between.